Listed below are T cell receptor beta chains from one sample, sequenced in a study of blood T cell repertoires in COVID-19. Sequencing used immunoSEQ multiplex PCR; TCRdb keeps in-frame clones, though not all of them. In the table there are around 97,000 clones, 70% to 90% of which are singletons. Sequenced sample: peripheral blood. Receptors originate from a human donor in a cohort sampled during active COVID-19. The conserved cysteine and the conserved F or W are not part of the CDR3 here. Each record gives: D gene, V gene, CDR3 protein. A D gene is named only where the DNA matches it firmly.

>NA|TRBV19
ASTPTGIHTEAF
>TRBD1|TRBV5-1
ASSLDRGSNTEAF
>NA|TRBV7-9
ASSLGGAGNSPLH
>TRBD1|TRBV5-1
ASSPGTGGGSPLH
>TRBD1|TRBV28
ASSSGQGFGNTIY
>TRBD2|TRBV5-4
ASSLEVAGVYNEQF
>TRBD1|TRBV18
ASSPPNQGANYGYT
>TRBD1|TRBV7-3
ASSSDYRGWDEQY
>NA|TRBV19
ASSIMGAREQY
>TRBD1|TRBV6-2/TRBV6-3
ASSYTDRGWDEQY
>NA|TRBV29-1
STAPGSSYGYT
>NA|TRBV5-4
ASSLGRTDFNYGYT
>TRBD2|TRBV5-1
ASWMGTQRLALGNEQF
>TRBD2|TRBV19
ASSMGSSGSETQY
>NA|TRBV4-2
ASSQERSRASYEQY
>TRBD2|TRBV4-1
ASRQYAQREGRGTYEQY
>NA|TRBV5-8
ASARDTPGTEAF
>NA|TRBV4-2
ASSQGAGSTNEKLF
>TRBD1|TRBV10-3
AIRAGQVNTEAF
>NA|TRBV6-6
ASSYSAGNSYEQY
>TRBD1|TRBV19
ASSIGTGFGNTIY
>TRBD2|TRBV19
ASNLGLAGYNEQF
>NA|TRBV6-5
ASTPGGQGSEKLF
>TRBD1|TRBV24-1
ATSDPGTGGIGGYT
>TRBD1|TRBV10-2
ASIRDRDTEAF
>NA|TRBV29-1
SVPYGGEDGYT
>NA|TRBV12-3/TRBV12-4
ASSLWEPPQQY
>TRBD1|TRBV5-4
ASSLAFKTGFNSPLH
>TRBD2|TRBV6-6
ASSRSSGIGANEQY
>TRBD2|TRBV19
ASSEVALAGDTQY
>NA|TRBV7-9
ASSLTEAKNIQY
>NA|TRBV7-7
AVRGGARNTGELF
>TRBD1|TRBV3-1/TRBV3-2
ASSQLRDSSYEQY
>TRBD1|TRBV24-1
ATSEVSGGINEQF
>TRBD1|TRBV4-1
ASSPGQGGSYNSPLH
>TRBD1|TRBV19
ASSRGDRERKSPLH
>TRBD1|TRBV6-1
ASSEDREWHGYT
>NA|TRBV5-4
ASSRDYFSYEQY
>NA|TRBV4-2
ASSQDPNQPQH
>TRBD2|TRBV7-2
ASSPGTSGRALDEQY
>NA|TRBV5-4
ASSLDRNYGYT
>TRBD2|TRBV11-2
ASSLVLAEIYEQY
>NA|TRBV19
ASSMGADYSNQPQH
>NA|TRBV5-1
ASSEDGGYGYT
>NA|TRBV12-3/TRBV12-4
ASRSGLRSEQY
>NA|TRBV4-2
ASSPQVAGGVFWQF
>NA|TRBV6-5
ASSYSRTDTYEQY